This is a list of T cell receptor beta chains from one sample in a study of shared clonotypes between healthy human individuals. The repertoire was sequenced with immunoSEQ multiplex PCR; TCRdb's copy has only in-frame clones and lacks some. The sample has around 1,900,000 clones, 90% to 95% seen once. The material sequenced was naive CD8+ T cells from PBMCs. Source of these receptors: a man aged 18-30 years in good health. Some clones in this sample may be carry-over from other donors' samples. Both conserved end residues are part of each CDR3. A D gene is named only where the DNA matches it firmly. Some rows have no size entry. The others give once, few or many, or a class for an expanded clone.

v_call	j_call	d_call	clone_size	cdr3_nt	cdr3_aa
TRBV11-2	TRBJ2-7	NA	NA	TGTGCCAGCAGCTTACAGACCACCACCTACGAGCAGTACTTC	CASSLQTTTYEQYF
TRBV28	TRBJ2-7	NA	few	TGTGCCAGCAGTTTCGGCACCTACGAGCAGTACTTC	CASSFGTYEQYF
TRBV28	TRBJ1-2	NA	NA	TGTGCCAGCAGCCCGGGACACTATGGCTACACCTTC	CASSPGHYGYTF
TRBV6-5	TRBJ2-1	NA	NA	TGTGCCAGCAGACCCCCCGGGGATGAGCAGTTCTTC	CASRPPGDEQFF
TRBV5-1	TRBJ1-2	NA	NA	TGCGCCACCCGGGGCGGTCGGGATCTCGATGGCTACACCTTC	CATRGGRDLDGYTF
TRBV7-9	TRBJ1-1	NA	NA	TGTGCCAGCAGCTTAGAGGAGGGCGGTGAAGCTTTCTTT	CASSLEEGGEAFF
TRBV27	TRBJ2-2	NA	NA	TGTGCCAGCAGTTTATCCCCCGGGAGCGGGACCGGGGAGCTGTTTTTT	CASSLSPGSGTGELFF
TRBV28	TRBJ1-2	NA	NA	TGTGCCAGCAAGCCACAGAGAGACAGGACCTATGGCTACACCTTC	CASKPQRDRTYGYTF
TRBV10-3	TRBJ1-1	TRBD1	NA	TGTGCCATCAGTTGGGACAGGGTGTCAGCTTTCTTT	CAISWDRVSAFF
TRBV9	TRBJ2-7	TRBD2	NA	TGTGCCAGCACTTCGGGACTAGCGAGCTACGAGCAGTACTTC	CASTSGLASYEQYF
TRBV28	TRBJ2-3	TRBD2	NA	TGTGCCAGCAGTTTGGGGCTAGCGGAAAGCACAGATACGCAGTATTTT	CASSLGLAESTDTQYF
TRBV5-1	TRBJ2-2	NA	NA	TGCGCCAGCAGCTTGTACCAGGGGCCCACCACCGGGGAGCTGTTTTTT	CASSLYQGPTTGELFF
TRBV7-2	TRBJ1-4	NA	NA	TGTGCCAGCAGCTTTAAGTCAGGGGCAGGGACGGGTGGAAAACTGTTTTTT	CASSFKSGAGTGGKLFF
TRBV5-4	TRBJ1-1	NA	NA	TGTGCCAGCAGCTTGCGGACGGCACCTGAAGCTTTCTTT	CASSLRTAPEAFF
TRBV5-4	TRBJ2-7	NA	NA	TGTGCCAGCAGCAAACCGGGACCACCCTACGAGCAGTACTTC	CASSKPGPPYEQYF
TRBV7-8	TRBJ2-5	TRBD1	NA	TGTGCCAGCAGCCGACCAGGGACAGGGGCTGAGGAGACCCAGTACTTC	CASSRPGTGAEETQYF
TRBV29-1	TRBJ1-1	TRBD1	few	TGCAGCGTTGGGGACAGCATGAACACTGAAGCTTTCTTT	CSVGDSMNTEAFF
TRBV4-2	TRBJ1-2	TRBD1	NA	TGTGCCAGCAGCCAACGTACAGGGGAGGACCATGGCTACACCTTC	CASSQRTGEDHGYTF
TRBV2	TRBJ2-7	TRBD1	NA	TGTGCCAGCAGGGGGACAGGGGGCAGGACGTTCTACGAGCAGTACTTC	CASRGTGGRTFYEQYF
TRBV5-1	TRBJ2-7	TRBD1	NA	TGCGCCAGCAGCGTACGCGGACAGGCCGGCGAGCAGTACTTC	CASSVRGQAGEQYF
TRBV28	TRBJ2-1	TRBD2	NA	TGTGCCAGCAGTTCCCCACTAGCGGGAGTCTACAATGAGCAGTTCTTC	CASSSPLAGVYNEQFF
TRBV7-9	TRBJ2-3	NA	NA	TGTGCCAGCAGCCCGCAGCAGAAGCTAACAGATACGCAGTATTTT	CASSPQQKLTDTQYF
TRBV7-9	TRBJ1-1	NA	NA	TGTGCCAGCAGCCGTCTCAGAGGGGCTTTCTTT	CASSRLRGAFF
TRBV7-9	TRBJ2-6	NA	NA	TGTGCCAGCAGGGTCTCTGGGGCCAACGTCCTGACTTTC	CASRVSGANVLTF
TRBV27	TRBJ2-7	NA	few	TGTGCCAGCAATATAGGTAACGAGCAGTACTTC	CASNIGNEQYF
TRBV28	TRBJ2-2	NA	NA	TGTGCCAGCAGACTTACACCGAACACCGGGGAGCTGTTTTTT	CASRLTPNTGELFF